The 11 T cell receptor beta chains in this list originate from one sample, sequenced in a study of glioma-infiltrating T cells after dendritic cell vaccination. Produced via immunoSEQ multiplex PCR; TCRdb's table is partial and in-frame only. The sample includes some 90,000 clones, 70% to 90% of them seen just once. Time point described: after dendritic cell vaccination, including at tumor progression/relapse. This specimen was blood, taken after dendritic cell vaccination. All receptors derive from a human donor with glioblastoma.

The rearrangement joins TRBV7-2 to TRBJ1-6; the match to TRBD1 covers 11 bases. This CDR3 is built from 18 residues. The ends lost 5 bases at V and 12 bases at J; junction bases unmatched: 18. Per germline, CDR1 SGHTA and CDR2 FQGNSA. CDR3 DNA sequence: TGTGCCAGCAGCCCCCGACCGGGACAGGGGGTTCTAGTTGGACCCCTCCACTTT. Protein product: CASSPRPGQGVLVGPLHF.

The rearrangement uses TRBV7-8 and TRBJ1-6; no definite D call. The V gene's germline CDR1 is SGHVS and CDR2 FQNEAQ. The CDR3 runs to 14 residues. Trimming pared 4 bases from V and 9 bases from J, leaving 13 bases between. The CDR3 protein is CASSSTYEGSPLHF. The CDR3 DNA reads TGTGCCAGCAGCTCTACGTACGAGGGTTCACCCCTCCACTTT.

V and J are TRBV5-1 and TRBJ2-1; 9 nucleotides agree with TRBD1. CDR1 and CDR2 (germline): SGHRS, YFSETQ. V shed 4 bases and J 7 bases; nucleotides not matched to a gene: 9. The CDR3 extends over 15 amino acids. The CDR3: CASSNGQGSVNEQFF. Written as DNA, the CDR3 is TGCGCCAGCAGCAATGGACAGGGGTCCGTGAATGAGCAGTTCTTC.

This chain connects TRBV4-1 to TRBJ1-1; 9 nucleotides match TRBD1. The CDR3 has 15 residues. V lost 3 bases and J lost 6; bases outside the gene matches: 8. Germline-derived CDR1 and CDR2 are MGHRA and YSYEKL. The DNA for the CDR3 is TGCGCCAGCAGCCAGCAGGGACAGGGAGGATCTGAAGCTTTCTTT. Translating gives CASSQQGQGGSEAFF.

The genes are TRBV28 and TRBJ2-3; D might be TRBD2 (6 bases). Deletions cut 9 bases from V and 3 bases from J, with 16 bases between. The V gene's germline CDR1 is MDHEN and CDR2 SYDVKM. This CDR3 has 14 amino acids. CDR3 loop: CASLGWEATDTQYF. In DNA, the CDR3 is TGTGCCAGTCTGGGGTGGGAGGCGACAGATACGCAGTATTTT.

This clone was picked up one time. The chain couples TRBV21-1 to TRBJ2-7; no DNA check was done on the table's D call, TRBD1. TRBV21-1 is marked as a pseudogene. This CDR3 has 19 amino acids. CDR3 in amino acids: CASSKEATGSASRSYEQYV. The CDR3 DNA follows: TGTGCCAGCAGCAAAGAGGCGACAGGGAGCGCGAGTCGCTCCTACGAGCAGTACGTC.

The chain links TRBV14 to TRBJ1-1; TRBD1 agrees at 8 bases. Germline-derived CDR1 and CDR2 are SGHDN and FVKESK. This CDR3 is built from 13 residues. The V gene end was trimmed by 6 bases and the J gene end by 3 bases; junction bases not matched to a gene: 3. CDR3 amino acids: CASSNRGDTEAFF. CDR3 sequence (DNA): TGTGCCAGCAGTAACAGGGGGGACACTGAAGCTTTCTTT.

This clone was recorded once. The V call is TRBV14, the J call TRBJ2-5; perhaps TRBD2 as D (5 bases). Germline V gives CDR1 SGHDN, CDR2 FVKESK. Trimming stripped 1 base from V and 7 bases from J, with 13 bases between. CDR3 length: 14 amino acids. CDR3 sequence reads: CASSQGPLGVTQYF. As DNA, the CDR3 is TGTGCCAGCAGCCAAGGACCCCTCGGGGTGACCCAGTACTTC.

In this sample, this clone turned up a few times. CDR3 protein: CSAKQGNEQYV. In DNA form, the CDR3 reads TGCAGTGCTAAACAGGGGAACGAGCAGTACGTC. The V and J genes are TRBV20-1 and TRBJ2-7, with TRBD1 matching 7 bases. The CDR3 covers 11 residues. V trimming: 4 bases; J trimming: 5 bases; junction bases outside the gene matches: 2. Germline V gene data show CDR1 as DFQATT and CDR2 as SNEGSKA (reference sequence).

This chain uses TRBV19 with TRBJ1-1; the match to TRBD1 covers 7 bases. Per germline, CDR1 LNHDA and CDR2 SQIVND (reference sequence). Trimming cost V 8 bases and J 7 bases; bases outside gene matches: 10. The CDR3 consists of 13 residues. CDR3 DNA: TGTGCCAGTGGTGGACAGGCAAGGGGTGAAGCTTTCTTT. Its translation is CASGGQARGEAFF.

The chain's CDR3 is CASSVGTGGHEQYF. The DNA for the CDR3 is TGTGCCAGCAGTGTAGGGACAGGAGGACACGAGCAGTACTTC. The rearrangement joins TRBV6-4 to TRBJ2-7; TRBD1 aligns across 8 bases. Germline V gene lookup returns CDR1 MRHNA and CDR2 SNTAGT. V was clipped by 4 bases and J by 5 bases; unmatched bases: 7. The CDR3 runs 14 residues.